This TCR beta chain comes out of a study of T-cell memory formation after mild COVID-19. TCRdb passed the 5' RACE reads through MiXCR, listing each CDR3 protein once. The table shows roughly 450,000 distinct CDR3 sequences, with around a sixth occurring only once. V was clipped by 5 bases and J by 4 bases, with 21 bases between them. The CDR3 sequence is 16 residues long. The germline V gene encodes CDR1 LNHDA and CDR2 SQIVND (reference sequence). This sequence was found in an adult woman who had mild COVID-19 (a few samples of this study predate the infection). Cell type and time point are not known. V and J are TRBV19 and TRBJ2-7, with a possible D match to TRBD1 (6 bases). Sequenced material: PBMCs or a T cell subset sorted from them (not recorded which). Here the CDR3 DNA reads TGTGCCAGTAGTCCTGACCTCCGGGACATGAAATACGAGCAGTACTTC. As protein: CASSPDLRDMKYEQYF.